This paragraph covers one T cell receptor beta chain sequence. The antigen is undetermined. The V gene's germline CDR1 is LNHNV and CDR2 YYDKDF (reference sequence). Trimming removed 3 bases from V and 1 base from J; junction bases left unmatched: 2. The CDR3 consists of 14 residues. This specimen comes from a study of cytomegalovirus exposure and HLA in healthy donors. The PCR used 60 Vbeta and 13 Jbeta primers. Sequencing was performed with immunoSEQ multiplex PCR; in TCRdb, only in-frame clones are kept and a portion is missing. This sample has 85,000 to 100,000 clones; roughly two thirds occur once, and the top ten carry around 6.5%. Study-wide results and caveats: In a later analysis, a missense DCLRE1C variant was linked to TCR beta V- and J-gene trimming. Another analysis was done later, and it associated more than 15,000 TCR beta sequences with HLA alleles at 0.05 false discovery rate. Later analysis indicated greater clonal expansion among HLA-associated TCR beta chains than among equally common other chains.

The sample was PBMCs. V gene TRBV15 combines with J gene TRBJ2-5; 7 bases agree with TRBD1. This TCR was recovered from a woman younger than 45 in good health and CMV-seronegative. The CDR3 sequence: CATSRDRSQETQYF. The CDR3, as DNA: TGTGCCACCAGCAGGGACAGGTCCCAAGAGACCCAGTACTTC.